This T cell receptor beta chain was profiled in a study of Ad26.COV2.S vaccination and SARS-CoV-2 variants. Study information: Into the muscle, Ad26.COV2.S was dosed once or twice, 56 days apart.

TCRdb's copy holds only in-frame clones and misses some; the assay was immunoSEQ multiplex PCR. Here the sample spans approximately 250,000 clones, around 88% being singletons. Noted treatment: roughly 18 received Ad26.COV2.S at low or high dose, single or two shots; roughly five received placebo; per-sample allocation not given. Sampling was performed 63 days after the first vaccine or placebo injection. An adult donor aged 18-55 years was enrolled in Boston. Germline CDR1 and CDR2: SGHNT and YYREEE (reference sequence). This CDR3 spans 16 amino acids. V lost 2 bases and J lost 3; bases outside the gene matches: 9.

The sample consisted of peripheral blood, taken in a trial of Ad26.COV2.S vaccine versus placebo. The chain carries TRBV5-4 and TRBJ1-1, with 8 bases that match TRBD1. This TCR was sampled from a person between 18 and 65 years old who received the Ad26.COV2.S COVID-19 vaccine or a placebo. For the CDR3, the DNA is TGTGCCAGCAGCTTCCCCATCGGACAGGGATACACTGAAGCTTTCTTT. It translates to CASSFPIGQGYTEAFF.